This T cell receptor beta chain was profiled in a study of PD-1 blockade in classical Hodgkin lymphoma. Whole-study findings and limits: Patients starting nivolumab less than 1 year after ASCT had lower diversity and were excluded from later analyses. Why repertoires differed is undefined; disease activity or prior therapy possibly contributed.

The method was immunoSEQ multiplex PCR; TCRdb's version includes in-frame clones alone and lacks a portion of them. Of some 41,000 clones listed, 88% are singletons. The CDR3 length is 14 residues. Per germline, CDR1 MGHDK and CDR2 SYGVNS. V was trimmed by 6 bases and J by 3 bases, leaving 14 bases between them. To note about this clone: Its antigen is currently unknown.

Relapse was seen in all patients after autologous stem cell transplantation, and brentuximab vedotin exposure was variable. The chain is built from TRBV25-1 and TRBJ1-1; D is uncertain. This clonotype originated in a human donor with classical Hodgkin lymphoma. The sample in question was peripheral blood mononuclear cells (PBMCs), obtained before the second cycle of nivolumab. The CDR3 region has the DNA TGTGCCAGCAGCCATCCCCCAGAGCACACTGAAGCTTTCTTT. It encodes CASSHPPEHTEAFF.